This is a list of T cell receptor beta chains from one sample in a study of blood T cells in healthy people across ages. TCRdb reprocessed the 5' RACE reads via MiXCR and lists one record per CDR3 protein. The repertoire holds around 1.5 million distinct CDR3 sequences, with approximately 40% as singletons. Sequencing was done on a sample of blood. The receptors here all came from a woman aged 18-35 years in good health. Each CDR3 is given with its conserved first and last residue. The D gene is left open where the match is weak. Size is omitted from some rows. Given values are once, few, many or a class for expanded clones.

v_call: TRBV6-5; j_call: TRBJ2-1; clone_size: few; d_call: -; cdr3_aa: CASRGTQDYNEQFF; cdr3_nt: TGTGCCAGTCGGGGGACTCAAGACTACAATGAGCAGTTCTTC
v_call: TRBV10-3; j_call: TRBJ1-5; clone_size: few; d_call: -; cdr3_aa: CAISESGGRNQPQHF; cdr3_nt: TGTGCCATCAGTGAGTCTGGGGGTCGCAATCAGCCCCAGCATTTT
v_call: TRBV12-3/TRBV12-4; j_call: TRBJ2-1; clone_size: -; d_call: -; cdr3_aa: CASRLWSGSYNEQFF; cdr3_nt: TGTGCCAGCCGCCTTTGGAGCGGATCCTACAATGAGCAGTTCTTC
v_call: TRBV5-1; j_call: TRBJ1-1; clone_size: -; d_call: -; cdr3_aa: CASSSQEGSEAFF; cdr3_nt: TGCGCCAGCAGCTCGCAGGAGGGGTCTGAAGCTTTCTTT
v_call: TRBV6-1; j_call: TRBJ2-7; clone_size: few; d_call: -; cdr3_aa: CASSTNRDSTYEQYF; cdr3_nt: TGTGCCAGCAGTACCAACCGGGACTCGACCTACGAGCAGTACTTC
v_call: TRBV5-1; j_call: TRBJ2-1; clone_size: few; d_call: TRBD1; cdr3_aa: CASSPRDRGAYNEQFF; cdr3_nt: TGCGCCAGCAGCCCGCGGGACAGGGGGGCCTACAATGAGCAGTTCTTC
v_call: TRBV12-3/TRBV12-4; j_call: TRBJ1-3; clone_size: -; d_call: -; cdr3_aa: CASSPDSVSGNTIYF; cdr3_nt: TGTGCCAGCAGCCCGGACAGTGTCTCTGGAAACACCATATATTTT
v_call: TRBV7-9; j_call: TRBJ2-4; clone_size: -; d_call: TRBD2; cdr3_aa: CASSLTSGGVSIQYF; cdr3_nt: TGTGCCAGCAGCCTGACTAGCGGGGGGGTTAGCATTCAGTACTTC
v_call: TRBV20-1; j_call: TRBJ1-1; clone_size: -; d_call: TRBD1; cdr3_aa: CSARDGQGAAFF; cdr3_nt: TGCAGTGCTAGAGATGGGCAGGGGGCTGCTTTCTTT
v_call: TRBV12-3/TRBV12-4; j_call: TRBJ1-6; clone_size: -; d_call: TRBD1; cdr3_aa: CASSWGQGTVNSPLHF; cdr3_nt: TGTGCCAGCAGTTGGGGACAGGGAACTGTTAATTCACCCCTCCACTTT
v_call: TRBV28; j_call: TRBJ1-5; clone_size: once; d_call: TRBD1; cdr3_aa: CASSLSTGGAGQPQHF; cdr3_nt: TGTGCCAGCAGTTTATCAACAGGGGGGGCGGGTCAGCCCCAGCATTTT
v_call: TRBV4-1; j_call: TRBJ2-3; clone_size: few; d_call: -; cdr3_aa: CASSQGDRAQYF; cdr3_nt: TGCGCCAGCAGCCAGGGGGACCGTGCGCAGTATTTT
v_call: TRBV4-1; j_call: TRBJ2-1; clone_size: few; d_call: -; cdr3_aa: CASSQGVGRTSNEQFF; cdr3_nt: TGCGCCAGCAGCCAAGGGGTGGGACGTACCTCCAATGAGCAGTTCTTC
v_call: TRBV24-1; j_call: TRBJ2-2; clone_size: -; d_call: -; cdr3_aa: CATSDPGTVTGGLFF; cdr3_nt: TGTGCCACCAGTGACCCTGGGACGGTGACCGGGGGGCTGTTTTTT
v_call: TRBV4-1; j_call: TRBJ1-4; clone_size: -; d_call: -; cdr3_aa: CASSPIGEKLFF; cdr3_nt: TGCGCCAGCAGCCCTATTGGGGAAAAACTGTTTTTT
v_call: TRBV29-1; j_call: TRBJ2-1; clone_size: many; d_call: TRBD1; cdr3_aa: CSVEGDRGSNEQFF; cdr3_nt: TGCAGCGTTGAAGGCGACAGGGGGAGCAATGAGCAGTTCTTC
v_call: TRBV4-1; j_call: TRBJ2-1; clone_size: -; d_call: -; cdr3_aa: CASSQTPTTRGKFF; cdr3_nt: TGCGCCAGCAGCCAGACCCCGACAACGCGGGGAAAGTTCTTC
v_call: TRBV7-9; j_call: TRBJ2-7; clone_size: -; d_call: -; cdr3_aa: CASSSTGYHSYEQYF; cdr3_nt: TGTGCCAGCAGCAGCACAGGGTATCACTCCTACGAGCAGTACTTC
v_call: TRBV6-1; j_call: TRBJ2-7; clone_size: few; d_call: TRBD2; cdr3_aa: CASKDERGTYEQYF; cdr3_nt: TGTGCCAGCAAGGACGAGCGGGGGACCTACGAGCAGTACTTC
v_call: TRBV10-3; j_call: TRBJ2-1; clone_size: few; d_call: TRBD2; cdr3_aa: CAISESSSGRTGEQFF; cdr3_nt: TGTGCCATCAGTGAGTCTTCGAGCGGGAGAACGGGTGAGCAGTTCTTC
v_call: TRBV7-6; j_call: TRBJ1-4; clone_size: once; d_call: TRBD1; cdr3_aa: CAGRTGTGDEKLFF; cdr3_nt: TGTGCCGGCAGGACCGGGACAGGGGACGAAAAACTGTTTTTT
v_call: TRBV7-9; j_call: TRBJ1-2; clone_size: few; d_call: -; cdr3_aa: CASSLGGVGSPGGYTF; cdr3_nt: TGTGCCAGCAGCTTAGGCGGGGTAGGATCTCCGGGTGGCTACACCTTC
v_call: TRBV12-3/TRBV12-4; j_call: TRBJ2-1; clone_size: -; d_call: -; cdr3_aa: CASSFGRPKGHEQFF; cdr3_nt: TGTGCCAGCAGTTTCGGTCGACCGAAAGGACATGAGCAGTTCTTC
v_call: TRBV12-3/TRBV12-4; j_call: TRBJ2-1; clone_size: few; d_call: TRBD2; cdr3_aa: CASSFLLADYNEQFF; cdr3_nt: TGTGCCAGCAGTTTTTTACTAGCGGACTACAATGAGCAGTTCTTC
v_call: TRBV18; j_call: TRBJ1-5; clone_size: -; d_call: -; cdr3_aa: CASSLGTERNQPQHF; cdr3_nt: TGTGCCAGCTCACTGGGGACGGAGCGCAATCAGCCCCAGCATTTT
v_call: TRBV5-6; j_call: TRBJ2-5; clone_size: -; d_call: -; cdr3_aa: CASSSSTGTRGYNEQYF; cdr3_nt: TGTGCCAGCAGCTCGTCAACCGGGACCAGGGGCTACAATGAGCAGTACTTC
v_call: TRBV5-1; j_call: TRBJ1-6; clone_size: -; d_call: TRBD1; cdr3_aa: CASSLSGQINSPLHF; cdr3_nt: TGCGCCAGCAGCCTCTCGGGACAGATTAATTCACCCCTCCACTTT
v_call: TRBV7-9; j_call: TRBJ1-2; clone_size: -; d_call: TRBD1; cdr3_aa: CASSFNSGTGNNYGYTF; cdr3_nt: TGTGCCAGCAGCTTCAACTCCGGGACAGGGAATAACTATGGCTACACCTTC
v_call: TRBV15; j_call: TRBJ2-7; clone_size: -; d_call: -; cdr3_aa: CATSAQGGSYEQYF; cdr3_nt: TGTGCCACCAGTGCTCAAGGCGGATCCTACGAGCAGTACTTC
v_call: TRBV10-2; j_call: TRBJ2-5; clone_size: -; d_call: -; cdr3_aa: CATRPVVGFGETQYF; cdr3_nt: TGCGCCACTCGGCCGGTCGTGGGTTTCGGAGAGACCCAGTACTTC
v_call: TRBV20-1; j_call: TRBJ2-7; clone_size: few; d_call: TRBD1; cdr3_aa: CSATGDRSSYEQYF; cdr3_nt: TGCAGTGCTACTGGGGACAGAAGCTCCTACGAGCAGTACTTC
v_call: TRBV20-1; j_call: TRBJ1-2; clone_size: -; d_call: -; cdr3_aa: CSASRVPSDGYTF; cdr3_nt: TGCAGTGCTAGCCGGGTCCCCTCCGATGGCTACACCTTC
v_call: TRBV27; j_call: TRBJ1-5; clone_size: few; d_call: -; cdr3_aa: CASSLPLGQKIQPQHF; cdr3_nt: TGTGCCAGCAGTTTACCCCTCGGACAGAAAATCCAGCCCCAGCATTTT
v_call: TRBV5-1; j_call: TRBJ2-7; clone_size: few; d_call: -; cdr3_aa: CASSLRLGAGEYEQYF; cdr3_nt: TGCGCCAGCAGCTTACGACTTGGGGCGGGTGAATACGAGCAGTACTTC
v_call: TRBV5-1; j_call: TRBJ1-1; clone_size: -; d_call: -; cdr3_aa: CASSLNSGGQYTEAFF; cdr3_nt: TGCGCCAGCAGCTTGAACTCGGGGGGGCAGTACACTGAAGCTTTCTTT
v_call: TRBV20-1; j_call: TRBJ2-1; clone_size: few; d_call: -; cdr3_aa: CSASGFGGRGPSEQFF; cdr3_nt: TGCAGTGCTAGTGGTTTCGGAGGGCGGGGACCAAGTGAGCAGTTCTTC
v_call: TRBV27; j_call: TRBJ2-3; clone_size: few; d_call: TRBD2; cdr3_aa: CASSSGGFSTDTQYF; cdr3_nt: TGTGCCAGCAGTAGCGGGGGGTTTAGCACAGATACGCAGTATTTT
v_call: TRBV6-5; j_call: TRBJ2-7; clone_size: -; d_call: -; cdr3_aa: CASSYGVTGEQYF; cdr3_nt: TGTGCCAGCAGTTACGGGGTCACGGGCGAGCAGTACTTC
v_call: TRBV18; j_call: TRBJ2-7; clone_size: many; d_call: -; cdr3_aa: CASSPPGSPYEQYF; cdr3_nt: TGTGCCAGCAGCCCCCCGGGCTCCCCTTACGAGCAGTACTTC
v_call: TRBV7-9; j_call: TRBJ2-3; clone_size: few; d_call: TRBD2; cdr3_aa: CASSSSSGRSSDTQYF; cdr3_nt: TGTGCCAGCAGCTCCTCTAGCGGGAGATCGTCAGATACGCAGTATTTT
v_call: TRBV28; j_call: TRBJ2-4; clone_size: -; d_call: TRBD1; cdr3_aa: CASRGQGTPLDIQYF; cdr3_nt: TGTGCCAGCAGGGGACAGGGGACTCCATTGGACATTCAGTACTTC